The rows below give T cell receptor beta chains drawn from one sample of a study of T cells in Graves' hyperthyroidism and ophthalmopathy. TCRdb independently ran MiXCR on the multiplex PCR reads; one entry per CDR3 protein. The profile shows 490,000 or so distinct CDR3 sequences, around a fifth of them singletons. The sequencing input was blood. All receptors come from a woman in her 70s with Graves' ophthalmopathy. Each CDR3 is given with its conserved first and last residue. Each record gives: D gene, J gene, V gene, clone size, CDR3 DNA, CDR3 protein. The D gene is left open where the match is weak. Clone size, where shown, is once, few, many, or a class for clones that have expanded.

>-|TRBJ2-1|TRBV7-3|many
TGTGCCAGCAGCCTCCAGGCCGGGGCGGGCTACAATGAGCAGTTCTTC
CASSLQAGAGYNEQFF
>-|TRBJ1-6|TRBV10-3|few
TGTGCCATCAGTGGGGGGACCGGAACCAAAAATTCACCCCTCCACTTT
CAISGGTGTKNSPLHF
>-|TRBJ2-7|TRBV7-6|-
TGTGCCAGCAGCTTAGGTGGCAGATACGAGCAGTACTTC
CASSLGGRYEQYF
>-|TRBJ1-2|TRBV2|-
TGTGCCAGCAGTGAAGCGCTCTCGGGGTATGGCTACACCTTC
CASSEALSGYGYTF
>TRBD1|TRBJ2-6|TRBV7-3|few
TGTGCCAGCAGCAGGACAGGGATTGGGTCTGGGGCCAACGTCCTGACTTTC
CASSRTGIGSGANVLTF
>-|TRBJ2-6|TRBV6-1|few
TGTGCCAGCGTAAGGGTCTCTGGGGCCAACGTCCTGACTTTC
CASVRVSGANVLTF
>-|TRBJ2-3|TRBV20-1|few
TGCAGTGCTAGAGATCTGGCAGGGGCAAGGGATACGCAGTATTTT
CSARDLAGARDTQYF
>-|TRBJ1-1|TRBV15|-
TGTGCCACCAGCAGAGAGCAGGGAAGCACTGAAGCTTTCTTT
CATSREQGSTEAFF
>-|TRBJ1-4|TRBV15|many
TGTGCCACCAGCAGAGGAGATCCTTCCGCCGGCGAAAAACTGTTTTTT
CATSRGDPSAGEKLFF
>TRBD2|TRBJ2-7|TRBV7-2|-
TGTGCCAGCAGCTTACGAAGCCCTACTAGCGGGAGGGGACACGAGCAGTACTTC
CASSLRSPTSGRGHEQYF
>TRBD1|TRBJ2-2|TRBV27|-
TGTGCCAGCAGCCCCGGGACAGGGGGCGGTGGCACCGGGGAGCTGTTTTTT
CASSPGTGGGGTGELFF
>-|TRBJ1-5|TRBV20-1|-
TGCAGTGCTCAGGCGGGACACCAGCCCCAGCATTTT
CSAQAGHQPQHF
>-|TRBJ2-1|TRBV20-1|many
TGCAGTGCTTACTTAGTGGACGATGAGCAGTTCTTC
CSAYLVDDEQFF
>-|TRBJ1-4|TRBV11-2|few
TGTGCCAGCAGCTTATTTGGGTCGCGGATCGCTAATGAAAAACTGTTTTTT
CASSLFGSRIANEKLFF
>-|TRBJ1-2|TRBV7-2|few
TGTGCCAGCAGCCAAGACGGGGTGGGCTACACCTTC
CASSQDGVGYTF
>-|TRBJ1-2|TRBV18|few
TGTGCCAGCTCACCAGGTGATGGCTACACCTTC
CASSPGDGYTF
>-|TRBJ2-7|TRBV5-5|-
TGTGCCAGCAGCTTCTGGTCAACGAACGCCTACGAGCAGTACTTC
CASSFWSTNAYEQYF
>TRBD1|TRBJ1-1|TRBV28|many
TGTGCCAGCAGCAACCTTCAGGGGGCGCGAACTGAAGCTTTCTTT
CASSNLQGARTEAFF
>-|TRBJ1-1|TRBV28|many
TGTGCCAGCGAGGGGGGGCGCGGCACTGAAGCTTTCTTT
CASEGGRGTEAFF
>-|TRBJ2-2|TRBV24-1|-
TGTGCCATCAGGGCAGCGAACACCGGGGAGCTGTTTTTT
CAIRAANTGELFF
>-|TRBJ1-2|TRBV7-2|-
TGTGCCAGCAGCTTAGTCTCCGGGCAGCCAGCGCATGGCTACACCTTC
CASSLVSGQPAHGYTF
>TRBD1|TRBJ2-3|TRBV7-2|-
TGTGCCAGCAGACGGGACAGGGTGGGCACAGATACGCAGTATTTT
CASRRDRVGTDTQYF
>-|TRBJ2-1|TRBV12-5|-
TGTGCTAGTGGTTTAGGAGACAGGCATAATGAGCAGTTCTTC
CASGLGDRHNEQFF
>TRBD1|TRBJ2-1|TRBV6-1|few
TGTGCCAGCAGTGAAGACAGGGGTAACTACAATGAGCAGTTCTTC
CASSEDRGNYNEQFF
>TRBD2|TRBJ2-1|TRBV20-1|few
TGCAGAAGCGGGAGGGTAGGAAATGAGCAGTTCTTC
CRSGRVGNEQFF
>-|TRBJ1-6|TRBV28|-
TGTGCCAGCACCCTCCCGGGACGGGTTAATTCACCCCTCCACTTT
CASTLPGRVNSPLHF
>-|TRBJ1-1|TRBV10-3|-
TGTGCCATCAGAGGGACACCCTCGGGAAACACTGAAGCTTTCTTT
CAIRGTPSGNTEAFF
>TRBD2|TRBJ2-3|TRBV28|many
TGTGCCAGCAGTTCGGCGGGAGCGGGAGAGGCAGATACGCAGTATTTT
CASSSAGAGEADTQYF
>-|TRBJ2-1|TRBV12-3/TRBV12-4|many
TGTGCCAGCAGCCTGGGACCCCGCCTGGGGAATGAGCAGTTCTTC
CASSLGPRLGNEQFF
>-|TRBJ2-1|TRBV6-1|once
TGTGCCAGCAGTGAACGGGGATTCGGCAGGGAGCAGTTCTTC
CASSERGFGREQFF
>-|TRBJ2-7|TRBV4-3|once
TGCGCCAGCAGCCAAGAGGGTTGGAGCTCCTACGAGCAGTACTTC
CASSQEGWSSYEQYF
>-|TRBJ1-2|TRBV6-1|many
TGTGCCAGCAGTGAAAGGGGGGCATGGTATGGCTACACCTTC
CASSERGAWYGYTF
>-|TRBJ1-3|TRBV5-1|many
TGCGCCAGCAGAGCGGCGGCTGGAAACACCATATATTTT
CASRAAAGNTIYF
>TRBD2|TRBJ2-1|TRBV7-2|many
TGTGCCACCTCGGGACTATTGAATGAGCAGTTCTTC
CATSGLLNEQFF
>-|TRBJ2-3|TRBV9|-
TGTGCCAGCAGCCAGGGGTCGGGAGGCTTAGATACGCAGTATTTT
CASSQGSGGLDTQYF
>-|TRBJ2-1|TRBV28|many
TGTGCCACCGCCGGGGACCCTACCTACAATGAGCAGTTCTTC
CATAGDPTYNEQFF
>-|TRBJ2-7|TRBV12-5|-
TGTGCTAGTGGTTTGGGCCAGGGTGTGTACGAGCAGTACTTC
CASGLGQGVYEQYF
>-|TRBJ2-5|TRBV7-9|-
TGTGCCAGCAGCTTAGAGTTCCACAGAGAGACCCAGTACTTC
CASSLEFHRETQYF
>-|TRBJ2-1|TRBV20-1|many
TGCAGTGCTAAAGCGCCGAGCTCCTACAATGAGCAGTTCTTC
CSAKAPSSYNEQFF
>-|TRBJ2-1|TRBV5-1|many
TGCGCCAGCAGCTTGAGGGCTAGCGAGACCAATGAGCAGTTCTTC
CASSLRASETNEQFF
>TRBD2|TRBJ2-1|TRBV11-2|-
TGTGCCAGCAGCTTAGCCGGGCTAGCGGGAGACACCAATGAGCAGTTCTTC
CASSLAGLAGDTNEQFF
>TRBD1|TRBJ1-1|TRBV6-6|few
TGTGCCAGCAGTTACCGACAGGGGATTGGATTGGACACTGAAGCTTTCTTT
CASSYRQGIGLDTEAFF